The 27 T cell receptor beta chains given below trace back to one sample, sequenced in a study of post-analysis software for immune sequencing data. General study results and limits: The five TRBV segments detected at higher frequency in patients than in controls included TRBV5-6, TRBV5-1 and TRBV20-1.

These receptors' antigens are unknown. TCR beta cDNA libraries had unique molecular identifiers. TCRdb reprocessed the PCR reads with MiXCR, giving one entry per CDR3 protein. The repertoire holds around 180,000 distinct CDR3 sequences, with over 25% as singletons. The sequenced material came from blood. The origin of the receptors is a girl aged 5-17 years with multiple sclerosis.

This clonotype came up a few times. This rearrangement joins TRBV2 to TRBJ2-4, with D hard to call. The CDR3 has 15 residues. Germline V CDR1 and CDR2: SNHLY, FYNNEI. With 3 bases removed from V and 7 bases from J, the gap between germline ends came to 16 bases. The CDR3 spells CASSDSLLRTNIQYF. Written as DNA, the CDR3 is TGTGCCAGCAGTGATAGCCTCCTTAGGACCAACATTCAGTACTTC.

This clonotype was seen many times. CDR3 DNA: TGTGCCAGCAGCGAGAGCCCGTCCTACAATGAGCAGTTCTTC. It is translated as CASSESPSYNEQFF. The chain is built from TRBV28 and TRBJ2-1; D is unresolved. The V gene's germline CDR1 is MDHEN and CDR2 SYDVKM. The ends were cut back, 6 bases at V and 1 base at J, with 10 bases in the middle. CDR3 length: 14 amino acids.

The chain carries TRBV20-1 and TRBJ2-1; 9 bases are a match to TRBD2. The germline V gene encodes CDR1 DFQATT and CDR2 SNEGSKA (reference sequence). The CDR3 has 13 amino acids. J lost 7 bases, V lost 1 base, and 2 bases had no gene match. CDR3 in DNA: TGCAGTGCTAGAGTAGCGGGAGTGAATGAGCAGTTCTTC. Protein: CSARVAGVNEQFF.

Comments on this clonotype: This sequence may be a read error, since a much larger clone differs from it by one base. The chain links TRBV18 to TRBJ2-3; D might be TRBD1 (5 bases). This CDR3 contains 13 residues. Germline V gene data show CDR1 as KGHSH and CDR2 as LQKENI. The CDR3: CASSTSLTGTQYF. The CDR3 nucleotides are TGTGCCAGCTCAACCTCCCTCACAGGTACGCAGTATTTT.

J is TRBJ2-7 and V is TRBV12-3 or TRBV12-4, with 9 bases fitting TRBD2. The CDR3 extends over 16 amino acids. V trimming: 3 bases; J trimming: 0 bases; junction bases outside the gene matches: 6. Written as DNA, the CDR3 is TGTGCCAGCAGTTTCGGGGGCGGGAGGGACTCCTACGAGCAGTACTTC. Translating gives CASSFGGGRDSYEQYF.

Ten or more counts support this clonotype. The rearrangement joins TRBV29-1 to TRBJ2-1; 14 bases are shared with TRBD2. The length of the CDR3 is 17 residues. The J segment lost 7 bases and the V segment lost 0 bases, leaving 8 bases of the junction unmatched. CDR1 is SQVTM and CDR2 is ANQGSEA in the germline V gene. The CDR3, as DNA: TGCAGCGTTGAAGATCGCCCGGGACTAGCGGGAGCGAATGAGCAGTTCTTC. This gives the protein CSVEDRPGLAGANEQFF.

The genes are TRBV12-3 or TRBV12-4 and TRBJ1-1, with 8 positions matching TRBD1. V shed 8 bases, J shed 4 bases, and the junction held 9 bases outside the gene matches. CDR3 length: 14 residues. CDR3 loop: CASRRTGLVTEAFF. The CDR3, as DNA: TGTGCCAGCCGCAGGACAGGGCTTGTCACTGAAGCTTTCTTT.

This clonotype was seen repeatedly, ten times or more. The J gene is TRBJ2-7, the V gene TRBV29-1, with D perhaps TRBD2 (5 bases). V was cut by 4 bases and J by 3 bases, with 7 bases left in between. The CDR3 sequence is 11 residues long. Germline CDR1 reads SQVTM; CDR2 reads ANQGSEA. This CDR3 reads CSVARGYEQYF. CDR3 DNA sequence: TGCAGCGTTGCTCGGGGCTACGAGCAGTACTTC.

The table lists this clonotype with a few counts. The V call is TRBV24-1, the J call TRBJ2-3; a weak D match, TRBD2 (6 bases). Trimming shortened V by 0 bases and J by 0 bases, and 12 bases separated the two germline ends. CDR1 is KGHDR, CDR2 SFDVKD, per germline. This CDR3 contains 17 residues. The CDR3 bases are TGTGCCACCAGTGATTTGGTCGGGGGATCTAGCACAGATACGCAGTATTTT. Protein: CATSDLVGGSSTDTQYF.

The genes are TRBV28 and TRBJ1-4; no clear D. The germline V gene encodes CDR1 MDHEN and CDR2 SYDVKM. Trimming removed 3 bases from V and 5 bases from J, with 7 bases in between. This CDR3 has 13 amino acids. The CDR3 nucleotides are TGTGCCAGCAGTTTGGCGGGGAATGAAAAACTGTTTTTT. Its protein product is CASSLAGNEKLFF.

This clonotype occurred a few times. This rearrangement joins TRBV11-2 to TRBJ1-2; no definite D call. Germline lookup yields CDR1 SGHAT and CDR2 FQNNGV. The length of the CDR3 is 13 residues. V was pared by 0 bases and J by 5 bases, with 7 bases between. This CDR3 is CASSLEIAYGYTF. The CDR3 DNA reads as TGTGCCAGCAGCTTAGAAATCGCGTATGGCTACACCTTC.

The chain joins TRBV4-2 to TRBJ2-7; TRBD2 aligns across 8 bases. TRBJ2-5 matches the DNA end more closely, so the J call is doubtful. The CDR3 is 16 amino acids. Germline CDR1 reads LGHNA; CDR2 reads YNFKEQ. CDR3 in DNA: TGTGCCAGCAGACCAGCGGGAGACCTCCAGAGGGAGACCCAGTACTTC. This gives the protein CASRPAGDLQRETQYF.

This clonotype has a count of ten or more. V gene TRBV20-1 combines with J gene TRBJ2-7, with 14 bases fitting TRBD2. The CDR3 contains 16 residues. Trimming cost V 4 bases and J 7 bases; bases outside gene matches: 12. CDR1 is DFQATT and CDR2 is SNEGSKA in the germline V gene (reference sequence). CDR3 region: CSATRLAGGHAGEQYF. As DNA, the CDR3 is TGCAGTGCTACCCGACTAGCGGGAGGGCATGCGGGGGAGCAGTACTTC.

DNA of the CDR3: TGTGCCAGCAGCTCCCGGGAAGTGGGGGCACGAGGCTACACCTTC. It yields the protein CASSSREVGARGYTF. The rearrangement links TRBV7-9 to TRBJ1-2; the D gene is possibly TRBD1 (6 bases). This CDR3 has 15 amino acids. Germline V gives CDR1 SEHNR, CDR2 FQNEAQ (reference sequence). V lost 4 bases and J lost 8, with 20 bases in between.

As for this clonotype: A single base separates this from a much larger clone, so it may be a read error. The chain links TRBV7-2 to TRBJ2-7; possibly TRBD2 for D (5 bases). Germline V lookup: CDR1 SGHTA, CDR2 FQGNSA. There are 14 residues in the CDR3. The CDR3 DNA is TGTGCCGGCAGCTTAGCGTTAAGTGGCTACGAGCAGTACTTC. It encodes CAGSLALSGYEQYF.

This clonotype was observed many times. The V call is TRBV20-1, the J call TRBJ2-7, with D possibly being TRBD2 (5 bases). The CDR3 is 14 residues long. The germline V gene has CDR1 DFQATT and CDR2 SNEGSKA (reference sequence). Trimming cost V 6 bases and J 0 bases, with 15 bases left between them. CDR3 sequence reads: CSATRGAVSYEQYF. In DNA, the CDR3 is TGCAGTGCCACCCGGGGAGCCGTCTCCTACGAGCAGTACTTC.

This clonotype occurred a few times. The rearrangement joins TRBV12-3 or TRBV12-4 to TRBJ1-5; no clear D gene. V lost 2 bases and J 0 bases, leaving 14 bases between the germline ends. The CDR3 extends over 17 amino acids. As DNA, the CDR3 is TGTGCCAGCAGTTTACCCCCGGGGATGGGTAGCAATCAGCCCCAGCATTTT. Protein sequence: CASSLPPGMGSNQPQHF.

As to this clonotype: An end of the junction differs from the germline gene, which may be a read error. The chain uses TRBV6-5 and TRBJ1-1; tentative D call: TRBD1 (6 bases). CDR1 is MNHEY, CDR2 SVGAGI, per germline. The length of the CDR3 is 14 residues. The CDR3 DNA reads as TGTGCCAGCGGTTACTCTTCGGGGGCGGCTGAAGCTTTCTTT. Its translation is CASGYSSGAAEAFF.

This clonotype was picked up many times. This chain connects TRBV6-4 to TRBJ1-1, with D unclear. Looked up from germline, CDR1 is MRHNA and CDR2 is SNTAGT. Trimming left V 4 bases short and J 1 base short, with 7 bases between. This CDR3 has 13 residues. The CDR3 DNA is TGTGCCAGCAGTGCTTCGGGGAACACTGAAGCTTTCTTT. Its protein is CASSASGNTEAFF.

In DNA form, the CDR3 reads TGTGCCAGCAGTGAACTCGGGGGCCAGAACGAGCAGTACTTC. Translation gives CASSELGGQNEQYF. V gene TRBV2 combines with J gene TRBJ2-7, with D perhaps TRBD1 or TRBD2 (6 bases each). The CDR3 runs 14 residues. V lost 2 bases and J 5 bases, leaving 13 bases between the germline ends. Germline values: CDR1 SNHLY, CDR2 FYNNEI.

The chain recombines TRBV10-3 with TRBJ2-5; D not resolved. The J call is doubtful: the DNA matches TRBJ2-7 better. The CDR3 contains 11 residues. Germline lookup yields CDR1 ENHRY and CDR2 SYGVKD. The DNA of the CDR3 is TGTGCCATCAGTGAAGCCACCGAGCAGTACTTC. It is translated as CAISEATEQYF.

This sequence joins TRBV24-1 and TRBJ1-1; D perhaps matches TRBD1 (6 bases). The CDR3 loop spans 12 amino acids. The V gene lost 12 bases and the J gene lost 1 base, with 11 bases spanning the gap. Germline assignment: CDR1 KGHDR and CDR2 SFDVKD. This chain's CDR3 is CASARGNTEAFF. The CDR3 nucleotides read TGTGCCTCTGCCAGGGGGAACACTGAAGCTTTCTTT.

This clonotype was picked up many times. The chain employs TRBV20-1 and TRBJ2-1; 8 bases line up with TRBD2. The CDR3 extends over 16 amino acids. V gave up 1 base and J gave up 4 bases; unmatched junction bases: 9. Per germline, CDR1 DFQATT and CDR2 SNEGSKA (reference sequence). The CDR3 sequence: CSARAGGASGYNEQFF. The CDR3 coding sequence is TGCAGTGCTAGAGCGGGGGGGGCTAGCGGATACAATGAGCAGTTCTTC.

The V call is TRBV5-1, the J call TRBJ2-3; D may be TRBD2 (5 bases). The CDR3 is made up of 15 amino acids. Germline assignment: CDR1 SGHRS and CDR2 YFSETQ. V dropped 0 bases and J dropped 2 bases, with 10 bases sitting between them. This chain's CDR3 is CASSLGSGLTDTQYF. CDR3 bases: TGCGCCAGCAGCTTGGGTTCAGGACTCACAGATACGCAGTATTTT.

This clonotype showed up just a few times. The rearrangement joins TRBV20-1 to TRBJ1-1, with D possibly matching TRBD1 (5 bases). There are 16 residues in the CDR3. From germline, CDR1 is DFQATT and CDR2 SNEGSKA (reference sequence). The V end lost 6 bases, the J end lost 3 bases, and 23 bases lay between the germline ends. This CDR3 reads CSARKPRALGDTEAFF. In DNA, the CDR3 is TGCAGTGCCCGAAAACCCCGGGCCCTAGGGGACACTGAAGCTTTCTTT.

The J gene is TRBJ2-7, the V gene TRBV11-2, with D possibly matching TRBD1 (6 bases). This CDR3 contains 15 residues. V was cut by 4 bases and J by 7 bases, with 20 bases left in between. Germline assignment: CDR1 SGHAT and CDR2 FQNNGV. CDR3 in amino acids: CASSSTGTRIDEQYF. CDR3 DNA sequence: TGTGCCAGCAGCTCCACTGGGACAAGGATCGATGAGCAGTACTTC.

This clonotype was found once. One junction end does not reproduce the germline sequence, and a read error may be involved. This chain uses TRBV5-1 with TRBJ1-5; possible D gene TRBD1, 5 bases. In germline, CDR1 is SGHRS, CDR2 YFSETQ. The CDR3 is 15 amino acids. The CDR3 loop is CTSSCRGHLNQPQHF. The DNA for the CDR3 is TGCACCAGCAGCTGCCGGGGCCACCTCAATCAGCCCCAGCATTTT.